This entry is about one T cell receptor (beta chain). Its antigen remains unidentified. A read error may account for a junction end that differs from germline. This entry belongs to a study of tumor and adjacent non-tumor tissue in lung cancer. Background on the study: Patients comprised about eleven adenocarcinoma, a couple of squamous cell carcinoma and 1 small cell lung cancer. Aged about 31 to 85 years, patients included about 11 men and about 5 women with stage I to III disease.

The template was RNA from unsorted bulk tissue. Three rounds of nested PCR, following a modified ARM-PCR protocol, produced the TCRbeta library. TCRdb analysed the multiplex PCR reads with MiXCR anew, one entry per CDR3 protein. Seen here are around 120,000 distinct CDR3 sequences, 66% observed once, and the top ten hold 10% to 15%. CDR1 SGHAT and CDR2 FQNNGV come from the germline V gene. The CDR3 length is 13 residues. Study results and caveats: Compared with tumor, normal lung showed significantly lower TCR diversity. Tumor repertoires had a smaller top 100 clone share than normal lung.

This clonotype was sampled from a man aged 25 to 40 with non-small cell lung cancer. This chain joins TRBV11-2 and TRBJ2-1, with D possibly being TRBD2 (5 bases). Sequencing input: lung tumor tissue. CDR3 amino acids: CANSVTNFHEQFF. The CDR3 DNA sequence: TGTGCCAACAGCGTGACTAATTTCCATGAGCAGTTCTTC.